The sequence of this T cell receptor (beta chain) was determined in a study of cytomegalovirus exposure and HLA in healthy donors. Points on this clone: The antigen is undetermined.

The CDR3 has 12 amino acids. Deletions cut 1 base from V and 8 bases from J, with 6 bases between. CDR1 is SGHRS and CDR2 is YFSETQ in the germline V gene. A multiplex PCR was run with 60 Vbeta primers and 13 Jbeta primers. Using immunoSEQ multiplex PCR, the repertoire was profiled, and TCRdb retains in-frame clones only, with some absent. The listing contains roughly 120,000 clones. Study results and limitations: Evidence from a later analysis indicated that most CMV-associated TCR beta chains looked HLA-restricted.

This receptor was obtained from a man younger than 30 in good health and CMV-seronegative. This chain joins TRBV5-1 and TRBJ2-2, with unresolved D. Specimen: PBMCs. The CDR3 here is CASSLRGGELFF. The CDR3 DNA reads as TGCGCCAGCAGCTTGAGAGGTGGGGAGCTGTTTTTT.